The source of this T cell receptor (beta chain) is a study of vaccination effects on CD4 cells after COVID-19. Once cultured for approximately ten days, the cells underwent separation to obtain CD4+ T cells. The protocol was immunoSEQ multiplex PCR, while the TCRdb copy is restricted to in-frame clones and leaves out a portion. The table records over 65,000 clones, 70% to 80% of them present only once. For this clone: No antigen is known for it.

Sample: CD4+ T cells from PBMCs cultured without peptide, taken before COVID-19 vaccination. This receptor was obtained from a human donor who received a COVID-19 vaccine.

The CDR3 bases are TGTGCCAGCAGCTCCCGGAGGGTCGCGAACACCGGGGAGCTGTTTTTT. It codes for CASSSRRVANTGELFF. This sequence joins TRBV7-8 and TRBJ2-2, with D perhaps matching TRBD2 (6 bases). Per germline, CDR1 SGHVS and CDR2 FQNEAQ. This CDR3 spans 16 amino acids. V lost 4 bases and J 0 bases, leaving 12 bases between the germline ends.